This entry lists 17 T cell receptor beta chains sequenced from one sample in a study of relationships among human T cell subsets. From mRNA, alpha and beta CDR3 regions were amplified using semiquantitative ARM-PCR. ARM-PCR used tagged nested gene-specific primers, then communal superprimers for exponential amplification. Each CDR3 protein gets one entry after TCRdb re-called the multiplex PCR reads with MiXCR. The table has about 15,000 distinct CDR3 sequences, about 56% seen once. The sample consisted of total T cells sorted from blood. The source of these receptors is a man aged 40-49 years in good health.

The chain uses TRBV24-1 and TRBJ2-7; a weak D match, TRBD2 (6 bases). Trimming removed 5 bases at V and 1 base at J, with 11 bases between. CDR3 length: 14 residues. The germline V gene has CDR1 KGHDR and CDR2 SFDVKD. The CDR3 is CATSALGLSYEQYF. Written as DNA, the CDR3 is TGTGCCACCAGTGCCCTGGGACTTTCCTACGAGCAGTACTTC.

V usage is TRBV6-6 and J usage is TRBJ2-7; D gene unclear. The germline V gene has CDR1 MNHNY and CDR2 SVGAGI (reference sequence). This CDR3 is built from 11 residues. Trimming took 8 bases from V and 6 from J, leaving 11 bases between them. The CDR3 nucleotides are TGTGCCAGCTCTTTACTGGGCGAGCAGTACTTC. Translating gives CASSLLGEQYF.

CDR3 region: CSARDQGWHEQFF. CDR3 nucleotide sequence: TGCAGTGCTAGAGACCAGGGATGGCATGAGCAGTTCTTC. V gene TRBV20-1 combines with J gene TRBJ2-1, with D possibly TRBD1 on 5 matching bases. The CDR3 spans 13 residues. From germline, CDR1 is DFQATT and CDR2 SNEGSKA (reference sequence). Trimming cost V 0 bases and J 8 bases, with 11 bases left between them.

This rearrangement joins TRBV6-1 to TRBJ2-3, with TRBD2 identical over 9 bases. The germline V gene encodes CDR1 MNHNS and CDR2 SASEGT. Trimming took 2 bases from V and 0 from J; bases not matched to a gene: 6. This CDR3 has 17 residues. CDR3 bases: TGTGCCAGCAGTGAATACCTGGCGGGAGGGAGCACAGATACGCAGTATTTT. Residues: CASSEYLAGGSTDTQYF.

This clonotype was recorded only once. The J gene is TRBJ2-7, the V gene TRBV14; D ambiguous. CDR3 size: 12 residues. V was clipped by 1 base and J by 0 bases, with 1 base between them. From germline, CDR1 is SGHDN and CDR2 FVKESK. The CDR3 region is CASSQVSYEQYF. CDR3 nucleotides: TGTGCCAGCAGCCAAGTCTCCTACGAGCAGTACTTC.

The chain links TRBV20-1 to TRBJ2-3; perhaps TRBD2 as D (5 bases). The CDR3 runs to 13 residues. Per the germline V gene, CDR1 is DFQATT and CDR2 is SNEGSKA (reference sequence). V gave up 0 bases and J gave up 6 bases, with 10 bases separating them. CDR3 coding DNA: TGCAGTGCTAGAGATAACCCGGGGGATACGCAGTATTTT. Translating it yields CSARDNPGDTQYF.

The chain links TRBV20-1 to TRBJ2-3, with TRBD2 identical over 10 bases. The J segment lost 0 bases and the V segment lost 2 bases, leaving 2 bases of the junction unmatched. Germline loops: CDR1 DFQATT, CDR2 SNEGSKA (reference sequence). The CDR3 has 15 residues. The CDR3 bases are TGCAGTGCTAGAACGACTAGCGGGAGCACAGATACGCAGTATTTT. Translating it yields CSARTTSGSTDTQYF.

The chain joins TRBV5-4 to TRBJ2-5; 10 nucleotides line up with TRBD1. Germline assignment: CDR1 SGHNT and CDR2 YYREEE (reference sequence). Trimming removed 4 bases from V and 0 bases from J; junction bases left unmatched: 6. The CDR3 sequence is 16 residues long. CDR3 region: CASSELGQGHQETQYF. The CDR3 region has the DNA TGTGCCAGCAGCGAGCTGGGACAGGGGCACCAAGAGACCCAGTACTTC.

The chain links TRBV19 to TRBJ2-1, with 8 bases that match TRBD2. With 9 bases clipped from V and 4 bases from J, the junction kept 8 bases outside the gene matches. The CDR3 runs to 14 residues. The germline V gene encodes CDR1 LNHDA and CDR2 SQIVND (reference sequence). CDR3 region: CASEPGGPYNEQFF. The DNA of the CDR3 is TGTGCCAGCGAGCCGGGGGGGCCATACAATGAGCAGTTCTTC.

This chain uses TRBV2 with TRBJ1-2; D possibly corresponds to TRBD1 (5 bases). The CDR3 is 14 residues long. V lost 6 bases to trimming and J lost 5 bases, with 16 bases between them. The germline V gene encodes CDR1 SNHLY and CDR2 FYNNEI. CDR3 bases: TGTGCCAGCAGGTCCCCCGGGACGGGGTATGGCTACACCTTC. The encoded protein is CASRSPGTGYGYTF.

This clonotype has just a few counts. The V and J genes are TRBV6-1 and TRBJ1-1; TRBD1 aligns across 7 bases. The CDR3 sequence is 14 residues long. In germline, CDR1 is MNHNS, CDR2 SASEGT. Losses at the gene ends were 3 bases for V and 0 bases for J; bases not matched to a gene: 1. The CDR3 DNA sequence: TGTGCCAGCAGTGAGGGACAGATGAACACTGAAGCTTTCTTT. This encodes CASSEGQMNTEAFF.

The CDR3 DNA reads TGCGCCAGCAGTGGTTTGGCGACAGGGGGGGGTTACGAGCAGTACTTC. Protein sequence: CASSGLATGGGYEQYF. The chain has TRBV10-2 and TRBJ2-7; 9 positions agree with TRBD1. Germline-derived CDR1 and CDR2 are WSHSY and SAAADI. The ends lost 4 bases at V and 4 bases at J; junction bases unmatched: 11. The CDR3 contains 16 residues.

This sequence joins TRBV29-1 and TRBJ1-2; D ambiguous. CDR3 length equals 11 residues. Germline V lookup: CDR1 SQVTM, CDR2 ANQGSEA. V gave up 5 bases and J gave up 2 bases, with 6 bases separating them. The CDR3 spells CSVSDNYGYTF. The CDR3 nucleotides read TGCAGCGTTTCGGACAACTATGGCTACACCTTC.

V and J are TRBV28 and TRBJ2-1; D may be TRBD2 (6 bases). The CDR3 covers 15 residues. Germline CDR1 and CDR2: MDHEN and SYDVKM. V dropped 5 bases and J dropped 9 bases, with 20 bases sitting between them. The CDR3 spells CASSPLVAAVGEQFF. CDR3 DNA: TGTGCCAGCAGTCCCCTCGTAGCGGCGGTTGGTGAGCAGTTCTTC.

This clonotype appeared a few times. The V gene is TRBV19, the J gene TRBJ2-1; 10 bases line up with TRBD2. This CDR3 spans 16 amino acids. Germline loops: CDR1 LNHDA, CDR2 SQIVND (reference sequence). Trimming took 0 bases from V and 8 from J; bases not matched to a gene: 7. CDR3 in amino acids: CASSIDPSGGVDEQFF. The CDR3 DNA follows: TGTGCCAGTAGTATAGATCCAAGCGGGGGGGTTGATGAGCAGTTCTTC. Full variable domain (missing parts from reference TRBV19 and TRBJ2-1): DGGITQSPKYLFRKEGQNVTLSCEQNLNHDAMYWYRQDPGQGLRLIYYSQIVNDFQKGDIAEGYSVSREKKESFPLTVTSAQKNPTAFYLCASSIDPSGGVDEQFFGPGTRLTVL.

The chain recombines TRBV11-2 with TRBJ2-5; 14 bases line up with TRBD2. Per the germline V gene, CDR1 is SGHAT and CDR2 is FQNNGV. CDR3 length: 17 residues. V shed 2 bases, J shed 4 bases, and the junction held 6 bases outside the gene matches. DNA of the CDR3: TGTGCCAGCAGCTTAAGGACTAGCGGGGGGATAGGAGAGACCCAGTACTTC. Encoded protein: CASSLRTSGGIGETQYF.

V is TRBV29-1 and J is TRBJ2-5; D is perhaps TRBD1 (6 bases). Germline V gene lookup returns CDR1 SQVTM and CDR2 ANQGSEA. The CDR3 extends over 10 amino acids. Trimming took off 5 bases at V and 5 bases at J, with 6 bases between the two ends. The CDR3 sequence is CSVTGETQYF. The CDR3, as DNA: TGCAGCGTTACAGGGGAGACCCAGTACTTC. Combining the CDR3 with reference TRBV29-1 and TRBJ2-5 gives the whole variable domain SAVISQKPSRDICQRGTSLTIQCQVDSQVTMMFWYRQQPGQSLTLIATANQGSEATYESGFVIDKFPISRPNLTFSTLTVSNMSPEDSSIYLCSVTGETQYFGPGTRLLVL.